Each of the 10 T cell receptor beta chains below was sequenced from the same sample in a study of tumor-infiltrating lymphocytes in primary liver carcinoma. Researchers generated TCR beta cDNA from roughly 510 ng of total RNA, relying on a constant-region primer. It was through three nested multiplex PCR rounds of slightly modified ARM-PCR that TCR beta libraries arose. Two initial PCR rounds of 10 to 11 cycles each paired TRBV1-TRBV30 forward primers with a C-beta reverse primer. MiXCR was run by TCRdb on the multiplex PCR reads, yielding one entry per CDR3 protein. This table holds 310,000 or so distinct CDR3 sequences, almost 65% found once. Germline DNA was also extracted, and blood RNA was taken from unsorted whole blood. Input material: peripheral blood. The receptors were gathered from a man aged 40-50 years with primary liver carcinoma and hepatitis B virus infection.

The CDR3 is CASSAGTGPQETQYF. CDR3 nucleotide sequence: TGCGCCAGCAGCGCCGGGACAGGGCCCCAAGAGACCCAGTACTTC. V and J are TRBV5-1 and TRBJ2-5, with 9 positions matching TRBD1. This CDR3 contains 15 residues. J was trimmed by 1 base and V by 4 bases; bases with no gene match: 5. Germline-derived CDR1 and CDR2 are SGHRS and YFSETQ.

This clonotype has just a few counts. Just one base apart from a much larger clone, this may be a read error. This CDR3 is missing its conserved last phenylalanine or tryptophan, likely due to a read error. The J gene is TRBJ2-2, the V gene TRBV5-4; D uncertain. Germline V CDR1 and CDR2: SGHNT, YYREEE (reference sequence). Trimming removed 7 bases at V and 0 bases at J, with 4 bases between. The length of the CDR3 is 12 residues. The CDR3 loop is CASRTNTGELFL. For the CDR3, the DNA is TGTGCCAGCCGAACGAACACCGGGGAGCTGTTTCTT.

The sample holds a few counts of this clonotype. This chain joins TRBV24-1 and TRBJ2-1; D ambiguous. From germline, CDR1 is KGHDR and CDR2 SFDVKD. The CDR3 is 14 residues long. The ends were cut back, 7 bases at V and 4 bases at J, with 13 bases in the middle. The CDR3 DNA sequence: TGTGCCACCAGAATCCTACAGATGTACAATGAGCAGTTCTTC. Its translation is CATRILQMYNEQFF.

As concerns this clonotype: Compared with germline, one end of the junction differs, possibly owing to a read error. V usage is TRBV10-2 and J usage is TRBJ2-7, with D unresolved. Looked up from germline, CDR1 is WSHSY and CDR2 is SAAADI. The CDR3 contains 13 residues. CDR3 sequence reads: CTSSDGLSYDQYF. Written as DNA, the CDR3 is TGCACCAGCAGTGATGGGTTGTCCTACGATCAGTACTTC.

In the case of this clonotype: A much larger clone is a single base away; this may be a read error. The chain recombines TRBV10-3 with TRBJ1-1; D gene ambiguous. The V end lost 2 bases, the J end lost 7 bases, and 8 bases lay between the germline ends. CDR3 length: 12 residues. CDR1 and CDR2 from the germline V gene are ENHRY and SYGVKD. The CDR3 region is CAISEASGEAFF. As DNA, the CDR3 is TGTGCCATCAGTGAGGCGAGTGGTGAAGCTTTCTTT.

The rearrangement joins TRBV11-2 to TRBJ2-1; no clear D. Germline CDR1 reads SGHAT; CDR2 reads FQNNGV. Trimming left V 6 bases short and J 7 bases short, with 16 bases between. CDR3 length equals 14 residues. The DNA for the CDR3 is TGTGCCAGCAGTCTAGGGAAGATGTTAAATGAGCAGTTCTTC. It is translated as CASSLGKMLNEQFF.

This clonotype has a count of ten or more. CDR3 sequence (DNA): TGTGCCAGCAGGCGGAACACTGAAGCTTTCTTT. It yields the protein CASRRNTEAFF. The chain uses TRBV6-5 and TRBJ1-1; D remains unclear. CDR1 and CDR2 from the germline V gene are MNHEY and SVGAGI. The V and J ends lost 6 bases and 1 base respectively, with 3 bases between them. The CDR3 has 11 amino acids.

Regarding this clonotype: At one boundary the junction diverges from the germline segment, which might be a read error. The CDR3 DNA reads TGTGCCAACAGCCCAAGTCGTTTGGGACCTTATACCGGGGAGCTGTTTTTT. It is translated as CANSPSRLGPYTGELFF. The chain links TRBV11-2 to TRBJ2-2, with D possibly being TRBD1 or TRBD2 (5 bases each). CDR3 size: 17 residues. The germline gives CDR1 SGHAT, CDR2 FQNNGV.

Of note for this clonotype: At one end the junction does not follow the germline gene, possibly because of a read error. This chain links TRBV11-3 with TRBJ2-5; no clear D gene. CDR1 is SGHNT, CDR2 YENEEA, per germline. The CDR3 extends over 18 amino acids. The CDR3 DNA sequence: TGTGCCAGCAGTTTAGTGAGGCTAGTCCTGGGAAAAAAAGAGACCCAGTACTTC. This gives the protein CASSLVRLVLGKKETQYF. Supplemented by reference TRBV11-3 and TRBJ2-5, the full variable domain reads EAGVVQSPRYKIIEKKQPVAFWCNPISGHNTLYWYLQNLGQGPELLIRYENEEAVDDSQLPKDRFSAERLKGVDSTLKIQPAELGDSAVYLCASSLVRLVLGKKETQYFGPGTRLLVL.

A remark on this clonotype: A clone one base away is much larger, so this may be a read error. The chain couples TRBV10-3 to TRBJ1-6; tentative D call: TRBD1 (6 bases). The germline gives CDR1 ENHRY, CDR2 SYGVKD. The V gene lost 5 bases and the J gene lost 9 bases, with 14 bases spanning the gap. The CDR3 extends over 14 amino acids. The CDR3 reads CAISNRVEISPLHF. In nucleotides, the CDR3 is TGTGCCATCAGTAACAGGGTCGAGATTTCACCCCTCCACTTT.